This TCR beta chain comes out of a study of shared clonotypes between healthy human individuals. The CDR3 runs to 16 residues. Trimming removed 1 base at V and 0 bases at J, with 13 bases between. The germline V gene encodes CDR1 MGHDK and CDR2 SYGVNS. The study drew all its donors from Caucasian adults living in Nashville, Tennessee. The protocol was immunoSEQ multiplex PCR, while the TCRdb copy is restricted to in-frame clones and leaves out a portion. Found here are 600,000 to 750,000 clones, 72% of them singletons; the top ten hold roughly 1.8%. General study points: Even with large depth, rarefaction showed that sorted-subset sequencing was incomplete.

Points on this clone: Its antigen is as yet unknown.

This TCR was recovered from a woman in her thirties in good health. Sequencing was carried out using memory CD4+ T cells sorted from blood. This sample's subset: CD45RA-negative fraction. V gene TRBV25-1 combines with J gene TRBJ2-7, with D possibly being TRBD1 or TRBD2 (5 bases each). The CDR3 DNA is TGTGCCAGCAGTGAATTGGAGGTCGACAGCTCCTACGAGCAGTACTTC. Protein sequence: CASSELEVDSSYEQYF.